Below, 22 T cell receptor beta chains from the same sample are listed, as sequenced in a study of tumor and adjacent non-tumor tissue in lung cancer. A modified ARM-PCR protocol with three rounds of nested PCR amplified TCRbeta. TCRdb called the multiplex PCR reads again in MiXCR, with one record for every CDR3 protein. The data show more than 120,000 distinct CDR3 sequences, with approximately 72% seen just once and around a sixth held by the top ten. The template was RNA from unsorted bulk tissue. Sequenced input: lung tumor tissue. The receptors were sampled from a man in his sixties with small cell lung cancer.

Regarding this clonotype: An end of the junction differs from the germline gene, which may be a read error. The chain carries TRBV11-2 and TRBJ2-1; tentatively, D is TRBD1 (5 bases). The CDR3 length is 17 residues. In germline, CDR1 is SGHAT, CDR2 FQNNGV. CDR3 sequence reads: CSSSLVTALSSYNEQFF. CDR3 coding DNA: TGTTCCAGCAGCTTAGTGACAGCCCTGAGCTCCTACAATGAGCAGTTCTTC.

In the case of this clonotype: A much larger clone sits a single nucleotide away, making a read error possible. The chain uses TRBV20-1 and TRBJ2-3, with 7 positions matching TRBD1. Germline V gene lookup returns CDR1 DFQATT and CDR2 SNEGSKA (reference sequence). The CDR3 consists of 14 residues. Unmatched junction bases numbered 8, after V lost 8 bases and J lost 0 bases. The CDR3 loop is CSLLGQSSTDTQYF. CDR3 DNA sequence: TGCAGTCTTCTGGGACAGTCTAGCACAGATACGCAGTATTTT.

There are a few counts of this clonotype. This may be a read error, as it is one base from a much larger clone. This rearrangement joins TRBV20-1 to TRBJ2-3; 9 bases fit TRBD2. Unmatched junction bases numbered 5, after V lost 3 bases and J lost 1 base. CDR3 length: 15 residues. Germline loops: CDR1 DFQATT, CDR2 SNEGSKA (reference sequence). The CDR3 bases are TGCAGTGCTAGTGTGGCGGGAGGGGGCACAGATACGCAGTATTTT. Amino acids: CSASVAGGGTDTQYF.

This clonotype was seen only a few times. The chain links TRBV30 to TRBJ2-7; 7 bases fit TRBD2. CDR3 length: 13 amino acids. V lost 0 bases and J lost 11; bases outside the gene matches: 10. In germline, CDR1 is GTSNPN, CDR2 SVGIG (reference sequence). The CDR3 DNA is TGTGCCTGGAGTGTGTATGGAAGCGGGAACGAGTACTTC. Its protein product is CAWSVYGSGNEYF.

Remarks on this clonotype: A junction boundary mismatches the germline segment, possibly from a read error. The gene calls are TRBV4-2 and TRBJ1-1; D call uncertain. The CDR3 contains 13 residues. The germline CDR1 and CDR2 sequences are LGHNA and YNFKEQ. CDR3 DNA sequence: TGTACCAGCAGCCAAGACCCAACCACTGAGGCTTTCTTT. As protein: CTSSQDPTTEAFF.

The chain uses TRBV11-2 and TRBJ2-1, with 7 bases that match TRBD2. V lost 5 bases to trimming and J lost 6 bases; unmatched junction nucleotides: 10. Germline V gives CDR1 SGHAT, CDR2 FQNNGV. The CDR3 is made up of 15 amino acids. The CDR3 bases are TGTGCCAGCAGCACCCCAATAGGGACTACCAATGAGCAGTTCTTC. As protein: CASSTPIGTTNEQFF.

This chain uses TRBV20-1 with TRBJ1-1; D is perhaps TRBD1 (5 bases). This CDR3 contains 11 residues. The V and J ends lost 7 bases and 11 bases respectively, with 17 bases between them. Germline loops: CDR1 DFQATT, CDR2 SNEGSKA (reference sequence). This chain's CDR3 is CSVAPGQRAFF. As DNA, the CDR3 is TGCAGTGTTGCCCCGGGGCAGAGGGCTTTCTTT.

This clonotype appeared many times. The chain combines TRBV29-1 with TRBJ2-1; tentative D call: TRBD2 (7 bases). The V gene's germline CDR1 is SQVTM and CDR2 ANQGSEA. This CDR3 has 13 amino acids. V was trimmed by 6 bases and J by 12 bases, leaving 21 bases between them. CDR3: CSVYRGGVDGQFF. CDR3 nucleotide sequence: TGCAGCGTCTACCGAGGGGGGGTAGACGGGCAGTTCTTC.

This sequence joins TRBV20-1 and TRBJ1-1; D is possibly TRBD1 (6 bases). V lost 3 bases to trimming and J lost 2 bases, with 10 bases between them. This CDR3 has 13 amino acids. Germline CDR1 reads DFQATT; CDR2 reads SNEGSKA (reference sequence). The CDR3 loop is CSASRDNNTEAFF. The CDR3 bases are TGCAGTGCTAGTAGGGACAATAACACTGAAGCTTTCTTT.

The V call is TRBV6-6, the J call TRBJ2-7; weak D call: TRBD2 (5 bases). The CDR3 covers 13 residues. V was cut by 7 bases and J by 5 bases, with 15 bases left in between. Germline-derived CDR1 and CDR2 are MNHNY and SVGAGI (reference sequence). The CDR3 nucleotides read TGTGCCAGCACTTTGGACGGGGTCCACGAGCAGTACTTC. Protein product: CASTLDGVHEQYF.

As concerns this clonotype: Possible read error: a much larger clone is one base away. The V gene is TRBV29-1, the J gene TRBJ2-1, with TRBD1 matching over 7 bases. The CDR3 contains 16 residues. Germline loops: CDR1 SQVTM, CDR2 ANQGSEA. The CDR3, as DNA: TGCAGCGCTGCAAGGGGACAGCTGAGCTCCTACAATGAGCAGTTATTC. It specifies CSAARGQLSSYNEQLF.

As regards this clonotype: One end of the junction fails to match germline, which may point to a read error. V usage is TRBV4-1 and J usage is TRBJ2-5, with a weak D call TRBD2 (6 bases). The germline CDR1 and CDR2 sequences are MGHRA and YSYEKL. The CDR3 totals 14 residues. As DNA, the CDR3 is TGCGCCAGCAGGCAAGGACTATCACAAGAGACCCAGTACTTC. Translating gives CASRQGLSQETQYF.

Details on this clonotype: The junction departs from germline at one end; a sequencing error may be responsible. The chain links TRBV6-1 to TRBJ1-1, with TRBD1 as a possible D gene (5 bases). Germline V gene sequence: CDR1 MNHNS, CDR2 SASEGT. The CDR3 has 14 residues. The CDR3 sequence is CASNKNGGNNEAFF. In DNA form, the CDR3 reads TGTGCCAGCAACAAAAATGGGGGAAACAATGAAGCTTTCTTT.

Points on this clonotype: This may arise from a read error, as a much more abundant clone is one base away. This chain links TRBV20-1 with TRBJ2-1; 7 nucleotides align to TRBD2. V lost 3 bases to trimming and J lost 14 bases; unmatched junction nucleotides: 7. CDR1 is DFQATT and CDR2 is SNEGSKA in the germline V gene (reference sequence). This CDR3 contains 11 residues. The CDR3 DNA is TGCAGTGCTAGTACTAGCGAGATAAAGTTCTTC. Its translation: CSASTSEIKFF.

Note on this clonotype: Given a much more abundant clone one base away, this may be a read error. No conserved phenylalanine or tryptophan is present at the end of the CDR3, so a read error is the likely explanation. The chain is built from TRBV29-1 and TRBJ2-7, with D possibly matching TRBD1 (6 bases). Germline values: CDR1 SQVTM, CDR2 ANQGSEA. The CDR3 spans 13 residues. Trimming took 4 bases from V and 5 from J, leaving 15 bases between them. For the CDR3, the DNA is TGCAGCGTTGCAAGAGGGACATCGAACGAGCAGTACTAC. This sequence encodes CSVARGTSNEQYY.

The chain uses TRBV20-1 and TRBJ2-1; D may correspond to TRBD1 or TRBD2 (5 bases each). V was trimmed by 5 bases and J by 8 bases, leaving 19 bases between them. This CDR3 has 14 residues. Germline V gene lookup returns CDR1 DFQATT and CDR2 SNEGSKA (reference sequence). The DNA of the CDR3 is TGCAGTGCTCCCCCCCGGGTGGGGGAAGATGAGCAGTTCTTC. Translation: CSAPPRVGEDEQFF.

For this clonotype: Since no conserved phenylalanine or tryptophan closes the CDR3, a read error is the likely cause. It is unclear where the CDR3 begins or ends on the DNA, so no DNA is shown, and the CDR3 is as TCRdb lists it. V and J are TRBV29-1 and TRBJ1-1; the table's D call TRBD1 went unverified against the DNA. Inclusive of both ends, the CDR3 amounts to 19 amino acids. Germline assignment: CDR1 SQVTM and CDR2 ANQGSEA. CDR3 sequence: CSVEDQIGQGVWICTEALS.

This clonotype was recorded many times. As DNA, the CDR3 is TGTGCCAGCAGCCCAGCGGGCGGACCAGACTACGAGCAGTACTTC. Its protein is CASSPAGGPDYEQYF. V gene TRBV5-5 combines with J gene TRBJ2-7, with a tentative D call TRBD2 (6 bases). V shed 4 bases and J shed 3 bases, with 17 bases lying between them. Germline assignment: CDR1 SGHKS and CDR2 YYEKEE (reference sequence). This CDR3 has 15 residues.

In regard to this clonotype: A much larger clone is a single base away; this may be a read error. CDR3: CSATPLGMGEETQYF. As DNA, the CDR3 is TGCAGTGCTACCCCACTAGGAATGGGGGAGGAGACCCAGTACTTC. J is TRBJ2-5 and V is TRBV20-1; D is perhaps TRBD1 or TRBD2 (5 bases each). This CDR3 region has 15 residues. The germline V gene has CDR1 DFQATT and CDR2 SNEGSKA (reference sequence). V was trimmed by 4 bases and J by 5 bases, leaving 20 bases between them.

The chain combines TRBV11-2 with TRBJ2-7; weak D call: TRBD2 (5 bases). The CDR3 contains 13 residues. Looked up from germline, CDR1 is SGHAT and CDR2 is FQNNGV. CDR3 loop: CASYRTSSYEQYF. CDR3 nucleotides: TGTGCAAGCTATCGCACTAGTTCCTACGAGCAGTACTTC. The full variable domain, with the rest looked up from reference TRBV11-2 and TRBJ2-7, is EAGVAQSPRYKIIEKRQSVAFWCNPISGHATLYWYQQILGQGPKLLIQFQNNGVVDDSQLPKDRFSAERLKGVDSTLKIQPAKLEDSAVYLCASYRTSSYEQYFGPGTRLTVT.

In its sample, this clonotype was seen many times. J is TRBJ1-6 and V is TRBV14, with D possibly matching TRBD1 (5 bases). The length of the CDR3 is 14 residues. Trimming pared 4 bases from V and 9 bases from J, leaving 13 bases between. The germline V gene has CDR1 SGHDN and CDR2 FVKESK. In DNA, the CDR3 is TGTGCCAGCAGCCGTTCTTGGGGGGGTTCACCCCTCCACTTT. Amino acids: CASSRSWGGSPLHF.

J is TRBJ2-7 and V is TRBV6-2 or TRBV6-3; 9 positions match TRBD2. The germline V gene has CDR1 MNHEY and CDR2 SVGEGT. CDR3 length: 15 residues. CDR3 sequence: CASIYGRLAVTEQYV. CDR3 nucleotides: TGTGCCAGCATTTACGGAAGACTAGCGGTAACCGAACAGTACGTC.